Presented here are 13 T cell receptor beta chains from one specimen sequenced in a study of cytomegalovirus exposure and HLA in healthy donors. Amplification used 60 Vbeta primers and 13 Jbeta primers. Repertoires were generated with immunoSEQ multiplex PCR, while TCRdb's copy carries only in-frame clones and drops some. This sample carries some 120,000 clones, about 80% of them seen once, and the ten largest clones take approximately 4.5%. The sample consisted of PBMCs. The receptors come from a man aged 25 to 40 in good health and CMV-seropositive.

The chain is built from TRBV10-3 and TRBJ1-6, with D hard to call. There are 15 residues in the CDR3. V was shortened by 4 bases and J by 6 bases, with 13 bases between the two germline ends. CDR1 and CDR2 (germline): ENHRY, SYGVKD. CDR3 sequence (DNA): TGTGCCATCAGTGCCGGGTATGAGGGTAATTCACCCCTCCACTTT. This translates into CAISAGYEGNSPLHF.

DNA for the CDR3: TGTGCCAGCAGACAAAGCGGGGCCACCGGGGAGCTGTTTTTT. Amino acids: CASRQSGATGELFF. V usage is TRBV7-2 and J usage is TRBJ2-2; the match to TRBD2 covers 7 bases. CDR1 and CDR2 (germline): SGHTA, FQGNSA. This CDR3 is 14 amino acids long. V gave up 6 bases and J gave up 4 bases; unmatched junction bases: 5.

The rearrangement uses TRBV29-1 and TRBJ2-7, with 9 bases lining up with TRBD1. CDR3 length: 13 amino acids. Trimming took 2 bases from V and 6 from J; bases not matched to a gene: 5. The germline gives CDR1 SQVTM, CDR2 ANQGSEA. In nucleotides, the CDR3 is TGCAGCGTTGAAATCGGACAGGGGCGCGAGCAGTACTTC. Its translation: CSVEIGQGREQYF.

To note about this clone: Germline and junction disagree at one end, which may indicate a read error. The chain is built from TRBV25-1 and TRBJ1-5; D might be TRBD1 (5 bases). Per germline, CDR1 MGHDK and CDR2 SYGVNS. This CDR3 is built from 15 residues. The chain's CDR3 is CANSEAGAGEQPQHF. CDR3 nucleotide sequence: TGTGCCAACAGTGAAGCAGGCGCGGGGGAACAGCCCCAGCATTTT.

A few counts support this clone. CDR3 region: CASSTTGVSSGNTIYF. In DNA, the CDR3 is TGTGCCAGTAGTACCACAGGGGTTAGCTCTGGAAACACCATATATTTT. The gene calls are TRBV19 and TRBJ1-3, with 7 bases that match TRBD1. Germline CDR1 and CDR2: LNHDA and SQIVND (reference sequence). V was pared by 4 bases and J by 0 bases, with 6 bases of the junction left unmatched. The CDR3 runs to 16 residues.

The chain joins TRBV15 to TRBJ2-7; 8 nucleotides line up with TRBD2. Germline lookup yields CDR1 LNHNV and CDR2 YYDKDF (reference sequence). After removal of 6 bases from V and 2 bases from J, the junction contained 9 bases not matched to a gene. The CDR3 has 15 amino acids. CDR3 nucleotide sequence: TGTGCCACCAGACCCAGTTTCGGGGGGGCCTACGAGCAGTACTTC. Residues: CATRPSFGGAYEQYF.

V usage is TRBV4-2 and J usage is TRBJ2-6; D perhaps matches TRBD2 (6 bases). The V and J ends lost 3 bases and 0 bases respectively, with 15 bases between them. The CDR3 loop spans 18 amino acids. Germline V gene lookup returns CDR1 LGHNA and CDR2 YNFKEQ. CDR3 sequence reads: CASSQIQGGDSGANVLTF. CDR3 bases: TGTGCCAGCAGCCAGATCCAGGGCGGGGACTCTGGGGCCAACGTCCTGACTTTC.

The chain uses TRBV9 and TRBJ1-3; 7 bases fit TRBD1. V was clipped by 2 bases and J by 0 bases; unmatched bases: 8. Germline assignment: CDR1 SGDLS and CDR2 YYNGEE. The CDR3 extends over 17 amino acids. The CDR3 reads CASSVSQGPSSGNTIYF. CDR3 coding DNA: TGTGCCAGCAGCGTCTCACAGGGGCCGAGCTCTGGAAACACCATATATTTT.

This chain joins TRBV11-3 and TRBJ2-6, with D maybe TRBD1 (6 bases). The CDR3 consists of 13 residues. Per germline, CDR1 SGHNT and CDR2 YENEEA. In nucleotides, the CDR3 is TGTGCAGCAGGGGATTCTGGGGCCAACGTCCTGACTTTC. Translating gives CAAGDSGANVLTF.

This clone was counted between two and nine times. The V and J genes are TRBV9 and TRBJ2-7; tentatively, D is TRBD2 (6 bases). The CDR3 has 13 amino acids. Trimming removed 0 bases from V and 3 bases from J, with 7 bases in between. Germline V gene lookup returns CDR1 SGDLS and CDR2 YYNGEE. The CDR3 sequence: CASSVVGGYEQYF. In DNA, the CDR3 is TGTGCCAGCAGCGTAGTCGGGGGCTACGAGCAGTACTTC.

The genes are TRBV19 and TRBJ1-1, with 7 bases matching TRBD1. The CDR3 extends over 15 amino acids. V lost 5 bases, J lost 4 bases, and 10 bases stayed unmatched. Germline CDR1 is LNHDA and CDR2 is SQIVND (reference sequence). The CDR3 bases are TGTGCCAGTAGTGTAGGAGGGGGCGTGATCACTGAAGCTTTCTTT. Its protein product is CASSVGGGVITEAFF.

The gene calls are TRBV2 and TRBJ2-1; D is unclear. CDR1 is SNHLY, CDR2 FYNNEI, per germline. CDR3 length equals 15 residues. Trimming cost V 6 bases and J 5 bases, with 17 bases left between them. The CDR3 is CASSSVFPGDNEQFF. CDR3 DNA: TGTGCCAGCAGCTCCGTCTTCCCGGGTGACAATGAGCAGTTCTTC.

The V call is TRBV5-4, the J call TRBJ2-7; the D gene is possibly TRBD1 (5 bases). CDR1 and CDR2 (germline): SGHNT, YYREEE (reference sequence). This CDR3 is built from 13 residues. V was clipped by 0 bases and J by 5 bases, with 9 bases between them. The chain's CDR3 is CASSLVRAHEQYF. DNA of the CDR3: TGTGCCAGCAGCTTGGTCAGGGCCCACGAGCAGTACTTC.